The 21 T cell receptor beta chains below all came from one sample that was sequenced in a study of cytomegalovirus exposure and HLA in healthy donors. The PCR had 60 Vbeta and 13 Jbeta primers. TCRdb keeps only in-frame clones here, not all; method: immunoSEQ multiplex PCR. The table lists more than 95,000 clones, approximately 72% of them singletons, with under 3.5% in the top ten. The sample was PBMCs. The receptors were gathered from a female donor in good health and CMV-seropositive.

This clone has more than one count but fewer than ten. The chain uses TRBV5-4 and TRBJ1-3; D is unresolved. This CDR3 is 14 amino acids long. Trimming removed 9 bases from V and 4 bases from J, with 17 bases in between. CDR1 and CDR2 (germline): SGHNT, YYREEE (reference sequence). CDR3 coding DNA: TGTGCCACCACACCATGGGGAGGAGGAAACACCATATATTTT. This gives the protein CATTPWGGGNTIYF.

V is TRBV30 and J is TRBJ1-4; a weak D match, TRBD1 (6 bases). The V gene's germline CDR1 is GTSNPN and CDR2 SVGIG (reference sequence). This CDR3 has 13 amino acids. V lost 5 bases and J lost 7, with 14 bases in between. The CDR3, as DNA: TGTGCCTGGGTTGGGGGGGCAGGTGAAAAACTGTTTTTT. Its translation is CAWVGGAGEKLFF. Full variable domain (rest looked up from reference TRBV30 and TRBJ1-4): SQTIHQWPATLVQPVGSPLSLECTVEGTSNPNLYWYRQAAGRGLQLLFYSVGIGQISSEVPQNLSASRPQDRQFILSSKKLLLSDSGFYLCAWVGGAGEKLFFGSGTQLSVL.

V and J are TRBV5-1 and TRBJ2-5; tentative D call: TRBD2 (6 bases). The CDR3 runs to 14 residues. Per germline, CDR1 SGHRS and CDR2 YFSETQ. The ends were cut back, 7 bases at V and 7 bases at J, with 20 bases in the middle. CDR3 loop: CASGYGSRDGTQYF. The CDR3, as DNA: TGCGCCAGCGGATACGGGAGCAGGGATGGGACCCAGTACTTC.

To note about this clone: One end of the junction varies from germline; a read error may be responsible. The rearrangement links TRBV5-4 to TRBJ2-3; D is perhaps TRBD1 (6 bases). Germline CDR1 reads SGHNT; CDR2 reads YYREEE (reference sequence). This CDR3 has 16 amino acids. CDR3 in amino acids: CASSLEDSTSTDTQYF. CDR3 DNA sequence: TGTGCCAGCAGTTTGGAGGACAGTACTAGCACAGATACGCAGTATTTT.

J is TRBJ2-2 and V is TRBV4-3; the match to TRBD1 covers 10 bases. The J segment lost 6 bases and the V segment lost 6 bases, leaving 7 bases of the junction unmatched. CDR3 length: 15 amino acids. The germline V gene encodes CDR1 LGHNA and CDR2 YSLEER. The CDR3 sequence: CASSRDRGRAGELFF. The CDR3 DNA follows: TGCGCCAGCAGTCGGGACAGGGGAAGGGCCGGGGAGCTGTTTTTT.

V is TRBV30 and J is TRBJ2-1, with TRBD2 matching 7 bases. The germline gives CDR1 GTSNPN, CDR2 SVGIG (reference sequence). This CDR3 spans 14 amino acids. The ends lost 4 bases at V and 4 bases at J; junction bases unmatched: 7. The CDR3 spells CAWTSGGPYNEQFF. In nucleotides, the CDR3 is TGTGCCTGGACCTCGGGGGGACCTTACAATGAGCAGTTCTTC.

About this clone itself: Other nucleotide sequences in the sample specify the same CDR3. This chain joins TRBV11-2 and TRBJ1-1; D is perhaps TRBD1 (5 bases). The germline V and J ends were trimmed by 1 base and 3 bases, with 12 bases remaining between them. CDR3 length equals 15 residues. Looked up from germline, CDR1 is SGHAT and CDR2 is FQNNGV. In nucleotides, the CDR3 is TGTGCCAGCAGCTTAGGTGACAGATGGGACACTGAAGCTTTCTTT. As protein: CASSLGDRWDTEAFF.

The table lists this clone with a count of one. The J gene is TRBJ2-1, the V gene TRBV7-6, with 10 bases that match TRBD2. CDR3 length equals 14 residues. Germline-derived CDR1 and CDR2 are SGHVS and FNYEAQ. Trimming removed 7 bases from V and 6 bases from J; junction bases left unmatched: 6. CDR3 DNA sequence: TGTGCCAGCAATGGGCTAGCGGGGGCCAATGAGCAGTTCTTC. Its protein is CASNGLAGANEQFF.

The chain employs TRBV7-2 and TRBJ2-7, with 12 bases identical to TRBD2. This CDR3 has 15 amino acids. The V gene's germline CDR1 is SGHTA and CDR2 FQGNSA. The ends lost 5 bases at V and 4 bases at J; junction bases unmatched: 6. This chain's CDR3 is CASSPTSGGLYEQYF. The CDR3 coding sequence is TGTGCCAGCAGCCCAACTAGCGGGGGGCTGTACGAGCAGTACTTC.

The chain carries TRBV7-2 and TRBJ1-2, with D uncertain. V was clipped by 1 base and J by 1 base, with 7 bases between them. This CDR3 has 14 amino acids. CDR1 and CDR2 (germline): SGHTA, FQGNSA. The CDR3: CASSLVRLNYGYTF. CDR3 nucleotides: TGTGCCAGCAGCTTAGTGCGGCTTAACTATGGCTACACCTTC. Drawing the rest from reference TRBV7-2 and TRBJ1-2, the complete variable domain is GAGVSQSPSNKVTEKGKDVELRCDPISGHTALYWYRQSLGQGLEFLIYFQGNSAPDKSGLPSDRFSAERTGGSVSTLTIQRTQQEDSAVYLCASSLVRLNYGYTFGSGTRLTVV.

The rearrangement uses TRBV5-1 and TRBJ2-5; no firm D call. The better agreement between TRBJ2-7 and the DNA end casts doubt on the J call. This CDR3 contains 14 residues. CDR1 and CDR2 from the germline V gene are SGHRS and YFSETQ. The CDR3, as DNA: TGCGCCAGCAGCTTGGGCGGCACTCCTTACGAGCAGTACTTC. Translation gives CASSLGGTPYEQYF.

The chain combines TRBV9 with TRBJ2-5; TRBD2 agrees at 10 bases. V lost 1 base and J lost 4; bases outside the gene matches: 4. The CDR3 has 15 residues. Germline V gives CDR1 SGDLS, CDR2 YYNGEE. CDR3 DNA: TGTGCCAGCAGCGTATTAGCGGGGGGAGGAGAGACCCAGTACTTC. Protein product: CASSVLAGGGETQYF.

The CDR3 sequence is CASSQEGTGYNEQFF. DNA for the CDR3: TGCGCCAGCAGCCAAGAGGGAACAGGTTACAATGAGCAGTTCTTC. This chain links TRBV4-3 with TRBJ2-1; D perhaps matches TRBD1 (5 bases). V was shortened by 0 bases and J by 4 bases, with 10 bases between the two germline ends. CDR1 is LGHNA, CDR2 YSLEER, per germline. CDR3 size: 15 residues.

The gene calls are TRBV20-1 and TRBJ2-7; D is ambiguous. Germline V gene data show CDR1 as DFQATT and CDR2 as SNEGSKA (reference sequence). The CDR3 length is 10 residues. The V gene lost 5 bases and the J gene lost 6 bases, with 8 bases spanning the gap. The CDR3 loop is CSASRLEQYF. CDR3 DNA: TGCAGTGCTTCCCGACTCGAGCAGTACTTC.

The rearrangement uses TRBV7-2 and TRBJ1-1; D uncertain. This CDR3 is built from 13 residues. V was clipped by 6 bases and J by 2 bases, with 10 bases between them. Germline CDR1 SGHTA, CDR2 FQGNSA. CDR3 in amino acids: CASRPRQNTEAFF. CDR3 coding DNA: TGTGCCAGCAGACCGAGACAAAACACTGAAGCTTTCTTT. Filled out from reference TRBV7-2 and TRBJ1-1, the complete variable domain reads GAGVSQSPSNKVTEKGKDVELRCDPISGHTALYWYRQSLGQGLEFLIYFQGNSAPDKSGLPSDRFSAERTGGSVSTLTIQRTQQEDSAVYLCASRPRQNTEAFFGQGTRLTVV.

The chain uses TRBV27 and TRBJ2-7; 13 positions agree with TRBD2. CDR3 length equals 13 residues. The V segment lost 10 bases and the J segment 4 bases; nucleotides outside the gene matches: 4. Germline V gene sequence: CDR1 MNHEY, CDR2 SMNVEV (reference sequence). The CDR3 loop is CATGLAGEYEQYF. CDR3 sequence (DNA): TGTGCCACCGGACTAGCGGGAGAATACGAGCAGTACTTC.

This chain joins TRBV30 and TRBJ1-2; 9 bases are a match to TRBD1. V lost 6 bases and J lost 2; bases outside the gene matches: 4. CDR3 size: 13 residues. The germline gives CDR1 GTSNPN, CDR2 SVGIG (reference sequence). Here the CDR3 DNA reads TGTGCCTGTAAGGGACAGGGAAACTATGGCTACACCTTC. It translates to CACKGQGNYGYTF.

In this sample, this clone turned up once. This chain uses TRBV5-1 with TRBJ1-2; 9 bases are shared with TRBD1. After removal of 4 bases from V and 2 bases from J, the junction contained 3 bases not matched to a gene. The CDR3 totals 14 residues. The germline CDR1 and CDR2 sequences are SGHRS and YFSETQ. The CDR3 loop reads CASSPTGGNYGYTF. CDR3 coding DNA: TGCGCCAGCAGCCCGACAGGGGGGAACTATGGCTACACCTTC.

V usage is TRBV28 and J usage is TRBJ2-5; 7 bases align to TRBD2. The V segment lost 8 bases and the J segment 4 bases; nucleotides outside the gene matches: 10. Germline V gene lookup returns CDR1 MDHEN and CDR2 SYDVKM. The CDR3 runs to 14 residues. CDR3 in DNA: TGTGCCAGCGTGGGCGGGAGTAAGGGAGAGACCCAGTACTTC. Residues: CASVGGSKGETQYF.

CDR3 sequence reads: CASSSAGNTEAFF. As DNA, the CDR3 is TGCGCCAGCAGCTCGGCAGGGAACACTGAAGCTTTCTTT. The chain carries TRBV5-1 and TRBJ1-1; D is uncertain. The CDR3 covers 13 residues. Germline-derived CDR1 and CDR2 are SGHRS and YFSETQ. With 3 bases removed from V and 1 base from J, the gap between germline ends came to 7 bases.

This sequence joins TRBV4-2 and TRBJ1-2; D call uncertain. The CDR3 loop spans 16 amino acids. V lost 0 bases and J 6 bases, leaving 17 bases between the germline ends. CDR1 is LGHNA, CDR2 YNFKEQ, per germline. CDR3 bases: TGTGCCAGCAGCCAAGACCCCGGGTCCAGATCGGATGGCTACACCTTC. Translation gives CASSQDPGSRSDGYTF.